The present T cell receptor beta chain was sequenced within a study of CXCR3-negative and CXCR3-positive naive CD8 T cells. Findings and caveats of the study: Both naive subsets carried similar amounts of surface CD5, so TCR strength was inferred from TRB CDR3 properties.

Remarks on this clonotype: Its antigen remains unknown.

Germline values: CDR1 LNHNV, CDR2 YYDKDF (reference sequence). The CDR3 covers 14 residues. All TRB cDNA libraries came from 5' RACE performed with UMI labels. TCRdb reworked the 5' RACE reads into one entry per CDR3 protein, no DNA. The sample's table shows about 57,000 distinct CDR3 sequences. The chain recombines TRBV15 with TRBJ2-7; TCRdb's assignment of TRBD2 cannot be checked, as there is no DNA. The clonotype comes from a human donor in good health. Some clones in this sample may be carry-over from other donors' samples. The sequencing input was memory CD8+ T cells from blood. The chain's CDR3 is CATSRDREPNEQYF.